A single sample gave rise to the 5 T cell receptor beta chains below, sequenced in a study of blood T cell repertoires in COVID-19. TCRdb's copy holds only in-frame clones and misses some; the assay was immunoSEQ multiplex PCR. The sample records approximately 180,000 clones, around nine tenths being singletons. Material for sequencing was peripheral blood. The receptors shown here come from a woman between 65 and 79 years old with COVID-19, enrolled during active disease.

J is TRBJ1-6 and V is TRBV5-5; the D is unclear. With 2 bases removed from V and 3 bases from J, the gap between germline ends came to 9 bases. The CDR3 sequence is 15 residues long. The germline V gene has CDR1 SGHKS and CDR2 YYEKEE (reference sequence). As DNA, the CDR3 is TGTGCCAGCAGCTTTTTAACGGGCTATAATTCACCCCTCCACTTT. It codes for CASSFLTGYNSPLHF.

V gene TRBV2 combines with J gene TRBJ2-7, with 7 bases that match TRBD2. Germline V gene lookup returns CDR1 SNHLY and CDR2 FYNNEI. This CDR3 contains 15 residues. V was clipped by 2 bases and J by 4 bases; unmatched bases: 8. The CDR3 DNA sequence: TGTGCCAGCAGTGAAAAGTGGACTAGGCGGTACGAGCAGTACTTC. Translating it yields CASSEKWTRRYEQYF.

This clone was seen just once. The chain's CDR3 is CASSLLEGQAEKLFF. The CDR3, as DNA: TGTGCCAGCAGCTTGTTGGAGGGACAGGCTGAAAAACTGTTTTTT. This chain links TRBV5-6 with TRBJ1-4; 8 nucleotides agree with TRBD1. CDR1 SGHDT and CDR2 YYEEEE come from the germline V gene. With V trimmed by 1 base and J by 7 bases, 6 bases remained unmatched. This CDR3 region has 15 residues.

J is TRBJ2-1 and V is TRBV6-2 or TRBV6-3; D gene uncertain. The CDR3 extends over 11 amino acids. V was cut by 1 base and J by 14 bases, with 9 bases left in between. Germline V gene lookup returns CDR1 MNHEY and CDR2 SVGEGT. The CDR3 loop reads CASSYYGAEFF. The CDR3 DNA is TGTGCCAGCAGTTACTACGGAGCTGAGTTCTTC.

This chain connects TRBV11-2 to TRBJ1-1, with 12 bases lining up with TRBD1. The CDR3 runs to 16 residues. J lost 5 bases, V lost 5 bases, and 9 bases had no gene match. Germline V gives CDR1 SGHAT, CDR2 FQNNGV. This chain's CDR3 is CASSHTGTGGGTEAFF. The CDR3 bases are TGTGCCAGCAGCCATACCGGGACAGGGGGCGGTACTGAAGCTTTCTTT.